This T cell receptor (beta chain) was documented in a study of blood T cell repertoires in COVID-19. TCRdb's copy holds only in-frame clones and misses some; the assay was immunoSEQ multiplex PCR. Of 250,000 to 300,000 clones in the sample, around 86% were seen once. This CDR3 spans 15 amino acids. V was clipped by 0 bases and J by 3 bases, with 10 bases between them. From germline, CDR1 is SGHRS and CDR2 YFSETQ. This receptor was obtained from a woman in her thirties or forties who had recovered from COVID-19. The genes are TRBV5-1 and TRBJ1-3; D is ambiguous. The sample consisted of PBMCs or T cells enriched from blood (not recorded which). CDR3: CASSLEPGSGNTIYF. For the CDR3, the DNA is TGCGCCAGCAGCTTGGAACCAGGCAGTGGAAACACCATATATTTT.